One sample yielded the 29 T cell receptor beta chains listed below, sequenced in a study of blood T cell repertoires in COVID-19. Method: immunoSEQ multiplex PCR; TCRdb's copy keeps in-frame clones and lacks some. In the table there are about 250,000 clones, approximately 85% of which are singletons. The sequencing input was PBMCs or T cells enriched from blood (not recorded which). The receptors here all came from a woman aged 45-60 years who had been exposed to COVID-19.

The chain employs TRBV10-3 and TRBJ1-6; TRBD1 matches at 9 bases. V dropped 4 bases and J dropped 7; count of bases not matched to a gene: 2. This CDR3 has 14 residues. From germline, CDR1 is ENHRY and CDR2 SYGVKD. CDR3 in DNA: TGTGCCATCAGTGGTGGACAGGGGAATTCACCCCTCCACTTT. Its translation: CAISGGQGNSPLHF.

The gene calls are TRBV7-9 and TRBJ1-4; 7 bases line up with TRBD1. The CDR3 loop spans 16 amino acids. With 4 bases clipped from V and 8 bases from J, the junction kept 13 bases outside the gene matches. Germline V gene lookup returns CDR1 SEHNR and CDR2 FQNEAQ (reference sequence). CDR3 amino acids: CASSSREGTVGEKLFF. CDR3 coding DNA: TGTGCCAGCAGCTCGAGGGAAGGGACAGTAGGGGAAAAACTGTTTTTT.

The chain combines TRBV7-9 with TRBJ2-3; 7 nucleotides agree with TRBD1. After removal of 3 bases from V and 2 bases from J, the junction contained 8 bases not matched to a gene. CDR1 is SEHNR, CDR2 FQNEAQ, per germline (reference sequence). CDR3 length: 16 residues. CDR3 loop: CASSLATGSDTDTQYF. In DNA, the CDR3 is TGTGCCAGCAGCTTGGCGACAGGGTCAGACACAGATACGCAGTATTTT.

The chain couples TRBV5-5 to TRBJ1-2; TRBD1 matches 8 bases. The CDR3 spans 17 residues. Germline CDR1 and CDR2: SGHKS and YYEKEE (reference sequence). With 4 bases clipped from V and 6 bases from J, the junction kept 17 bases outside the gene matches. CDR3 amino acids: CASSMTSGTGERDGYTF. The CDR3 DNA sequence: TGTGCCAGCAGCATGACCTCCGGGACAGGTGAGAGAGATGGCTACACCTTC.

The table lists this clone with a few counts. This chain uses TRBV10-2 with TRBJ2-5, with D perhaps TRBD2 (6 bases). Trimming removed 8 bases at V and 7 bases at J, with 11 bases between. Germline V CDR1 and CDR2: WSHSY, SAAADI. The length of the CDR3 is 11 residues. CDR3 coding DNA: TGCGCCAGCGGGACGCGGGGGACCCAGTACTTC. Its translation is CASGTRGTQYF.

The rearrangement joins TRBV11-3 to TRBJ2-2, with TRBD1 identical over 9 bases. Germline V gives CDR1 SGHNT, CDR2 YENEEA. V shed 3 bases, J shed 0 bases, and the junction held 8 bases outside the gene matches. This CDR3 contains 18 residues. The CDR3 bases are TGTGCCAGCAGCTTCCATTCCGGGACAGGGTCGAACACCGGGGAGCTGTTTTTT. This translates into CASSFHSGTGSNTGELFF.

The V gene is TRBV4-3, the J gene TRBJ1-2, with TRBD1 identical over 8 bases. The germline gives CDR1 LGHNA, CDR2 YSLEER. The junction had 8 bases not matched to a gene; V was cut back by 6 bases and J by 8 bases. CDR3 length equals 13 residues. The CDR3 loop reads CASSLDRGEGYTF. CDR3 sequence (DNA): TGCGCCAGCAGTCTCGACAGGGGCGAGGGCTACACCTTC.

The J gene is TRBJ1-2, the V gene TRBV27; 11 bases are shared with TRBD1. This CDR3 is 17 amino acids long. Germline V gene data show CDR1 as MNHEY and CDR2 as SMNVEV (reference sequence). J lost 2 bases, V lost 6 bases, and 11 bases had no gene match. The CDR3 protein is CASSRGQGARLNYGYTF. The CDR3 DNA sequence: TGTGCCAGCAGCCGAGGACAGGGGGCGCGGTTAAACTATGGCTACACCTTC.

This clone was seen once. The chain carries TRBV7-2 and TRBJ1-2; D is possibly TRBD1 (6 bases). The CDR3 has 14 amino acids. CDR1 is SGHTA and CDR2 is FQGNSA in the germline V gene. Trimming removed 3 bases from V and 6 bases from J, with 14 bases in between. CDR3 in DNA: TGTGCCAGCAGCTTCACAGGGATTAGCCATGGCTACACCTTC. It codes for CASSFTGISHGYTF.

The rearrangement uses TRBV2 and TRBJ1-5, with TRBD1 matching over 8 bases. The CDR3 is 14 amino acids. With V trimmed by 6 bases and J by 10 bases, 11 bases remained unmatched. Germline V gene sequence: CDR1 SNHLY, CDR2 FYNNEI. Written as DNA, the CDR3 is TGTGCCAGCAGAGCAGACAGGGGTCTGGGACCCCAGCATTTT. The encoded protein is CASRADRGLGPQHF. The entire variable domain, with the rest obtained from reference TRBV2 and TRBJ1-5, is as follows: EPEVTQTPSHQVTQMGQEVILRCVPISNHLYFYWYRQILGQKVEFLVSFYNNEISEKSEIFDDQFSVERPDGSNFTLKIRSTKLEDSAMYFCASRADRGLGPQHFGDGTRLSIL.

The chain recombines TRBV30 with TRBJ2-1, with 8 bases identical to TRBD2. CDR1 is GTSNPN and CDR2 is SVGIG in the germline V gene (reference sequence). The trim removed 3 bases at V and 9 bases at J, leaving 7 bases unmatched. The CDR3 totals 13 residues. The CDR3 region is CAWSPGGQFEQFF. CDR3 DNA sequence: TGTGCCTGGAGCCCGGGGGGGCAGTTTGAGCAGTTCTTC.

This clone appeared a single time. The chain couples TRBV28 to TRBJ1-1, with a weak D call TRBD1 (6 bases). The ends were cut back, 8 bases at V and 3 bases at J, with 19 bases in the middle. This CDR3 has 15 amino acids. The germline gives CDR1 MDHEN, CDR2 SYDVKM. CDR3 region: CASSGTGKWDTEAFF. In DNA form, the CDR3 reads TGTGCCAGCTCGGGAACAGGGAAATGGGACACTGAAGCTTTCTTT. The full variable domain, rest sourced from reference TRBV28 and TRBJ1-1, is DVKVTQSSRYLVKRTGEKVFLECVQDMDHENMFWYRQDPGLGLRLIYFSYDVKMKEKGDIPEGYSVSREKKERFSLILESASTNQTSMYLCASSGTGKWDTEAFFGQGTRLTVV.

CDR3 sequence (DNA): TGCGCCAGCAGCTTGAACCCTAGAAATTCACCCCTCCACTTT. Translated, it gives CASSLNPRNSPLHF. The rearrangement uses TRBV5-1 and TRBJ1-6; D is unresolved. CDR3 length: 14 residues. V was pared by 1 base and J by 7 bases, with 9 bases between. Germline values: CDR1 SGHRS, CDR2 YFSETQ.

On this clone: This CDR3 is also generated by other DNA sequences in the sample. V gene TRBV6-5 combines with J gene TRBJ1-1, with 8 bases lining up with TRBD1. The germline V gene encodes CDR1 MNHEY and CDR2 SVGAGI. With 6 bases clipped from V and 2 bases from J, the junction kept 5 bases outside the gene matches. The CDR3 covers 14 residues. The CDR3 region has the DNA TGTGCCAGCAGCCAAGACAGGGGCAACACTGAAGCTTTCTTT. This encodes CASSQDRGNTEAFF.

CDR3 bases: TGCAGTGCTAGTCCGGGTACTGGAAACACCATATATTTT. This encodes CSASPGTGNTIYF. V is TRBV20-1 and J is TRBJ1-3; D is undetermined. V was cut by 3 bases and J by 2 bases, with 8 bases left in between. In germline, CDR1 is DFQATT, CDR2 SNEGSKA (reference sequence). This CDR3 contains 13 residues.

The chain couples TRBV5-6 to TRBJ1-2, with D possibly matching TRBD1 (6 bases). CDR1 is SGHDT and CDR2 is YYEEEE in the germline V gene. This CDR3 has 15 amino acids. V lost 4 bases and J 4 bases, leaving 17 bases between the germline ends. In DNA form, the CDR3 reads TGTGCCAGCAGCCCGTTCGGGCAGGGGATCTATGGCTACACCTTC. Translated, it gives CASSPFGQGIYGYTF.

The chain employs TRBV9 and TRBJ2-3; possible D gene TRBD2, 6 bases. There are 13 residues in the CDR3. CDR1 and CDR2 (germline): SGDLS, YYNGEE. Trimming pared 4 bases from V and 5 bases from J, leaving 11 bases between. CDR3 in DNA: TGTGCCAGCAGCCCCTCCGGGAGAGATACGCAGTATTTT. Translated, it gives CASSPSGRDTQYF. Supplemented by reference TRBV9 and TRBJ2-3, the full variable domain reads DSGVTQTPKHLITATGQRVTLRCSPRSGDLSVYWYQQSLDQGLQFLIQYYNGEERAKGNILERFSAQQFPDLHSELNLSSLELGDSALYFCASSPSGRDTQYFGPGTRLTVL.

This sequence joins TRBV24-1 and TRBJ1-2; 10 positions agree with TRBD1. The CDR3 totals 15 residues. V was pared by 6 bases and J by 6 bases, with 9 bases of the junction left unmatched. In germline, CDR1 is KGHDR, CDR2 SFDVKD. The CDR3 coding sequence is TGTGCCACCAGTCCTGGGACAGGGGTGGTCAATGGCTACACCTTC. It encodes CATSPGTGVVNGYTF.

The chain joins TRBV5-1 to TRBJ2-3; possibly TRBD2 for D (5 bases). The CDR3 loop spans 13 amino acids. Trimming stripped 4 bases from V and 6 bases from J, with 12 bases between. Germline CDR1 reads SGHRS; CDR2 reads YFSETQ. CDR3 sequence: CASSDGVRDTQYF. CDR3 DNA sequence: TGCGCCAGCAGCGACGGGGTAAGGGATACGCAGTATTTT.

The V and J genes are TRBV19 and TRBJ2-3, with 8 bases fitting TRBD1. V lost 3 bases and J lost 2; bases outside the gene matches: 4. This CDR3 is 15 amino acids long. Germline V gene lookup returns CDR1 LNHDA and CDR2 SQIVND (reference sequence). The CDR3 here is CASSMSGGITDTQYF. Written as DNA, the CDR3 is TGTGCCAGTAGTATGTCAGGGGGCATCACAGATACGCAGTATTTT.

The CDR3 DNA reads TGTGCCAGCAGCTTGGCAGGGGAGGGATGGGAAGCTTTCTTT. This encodes CASSLAGEGWEAFF. The chain carries TRBV5-4 and TRBJ1-1; a possible D gene is TRBD1 (6 bases). This CDR3 region has 14 residues. Germline V gene lookup returns CDR1 SGHNT and CDR2 YYREEE (reference sequence). Trimming took 0 bases from V and 8 from J, leaving 14 bases between them. Supplemented by reference TRBV5-4 and TRBJ1-1, the full variable domain reads ETGVTQSPTHLIKTRGQQVTLRCSSQSGHNTVSWYQQALGQGPQFIFQYYREEENGRGNFPPRFSGLQFPNYSSELNVNALELDDSALYLCASSLAGEGWEAFFGQGTRLTVV.

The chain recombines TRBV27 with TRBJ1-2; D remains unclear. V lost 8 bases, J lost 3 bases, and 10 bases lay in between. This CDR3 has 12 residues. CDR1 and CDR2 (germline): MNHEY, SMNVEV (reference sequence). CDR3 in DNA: TGTGCCAGCTCCGGTGATTACTATGGCTACACCTTC. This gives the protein CASSGDYYGYTF.

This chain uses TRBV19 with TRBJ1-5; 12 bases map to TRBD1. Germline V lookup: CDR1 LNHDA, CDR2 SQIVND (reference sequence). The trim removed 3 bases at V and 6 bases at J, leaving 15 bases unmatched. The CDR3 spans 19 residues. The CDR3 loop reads CASSISSGQGAFFSQPQHF. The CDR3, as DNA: TGTGCCAGTAGTATCTCTTCGGGACAGGGGGCATTTTTCAGTCAGCCCCAGCATTTT. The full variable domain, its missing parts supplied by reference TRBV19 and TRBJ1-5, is DGGITQSPKYLFRKEGQNVTLSCEQNLNHDAMYWYRQDPGQGLRLIYYSQIVNDFQKGDIAEGYSVSREKKESFPLTVTSAQKNPTAFYLCASSISSGQGAFFSQPQHFGDGTRLSIL.

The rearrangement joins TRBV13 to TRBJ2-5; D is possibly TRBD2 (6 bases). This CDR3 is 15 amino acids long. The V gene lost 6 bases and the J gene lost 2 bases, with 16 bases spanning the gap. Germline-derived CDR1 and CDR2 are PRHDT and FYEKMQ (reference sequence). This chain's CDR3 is CASSLGGDLQETQYF. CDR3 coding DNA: TGTGCCAGCAGTCTCGGAGGGGACTTGCAAGAGACCCAGTACTTC.

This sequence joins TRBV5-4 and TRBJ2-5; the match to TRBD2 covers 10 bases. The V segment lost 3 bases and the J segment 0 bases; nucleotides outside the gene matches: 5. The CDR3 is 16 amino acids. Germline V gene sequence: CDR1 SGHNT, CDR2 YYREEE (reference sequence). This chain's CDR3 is CASSSKLAGYQETQYF. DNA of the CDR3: TGTGCCAGCAGCTCCAAACTAGCGGGGTACCAAGAGACCCAGTACTTC.

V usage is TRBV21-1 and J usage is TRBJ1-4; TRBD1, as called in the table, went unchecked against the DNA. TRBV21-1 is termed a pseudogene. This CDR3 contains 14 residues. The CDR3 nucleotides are TGTGCCAGCAGCAATAACCGGGACAGAAGAAAACTGTTTTTT. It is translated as CASSNNRDRRKLFF.

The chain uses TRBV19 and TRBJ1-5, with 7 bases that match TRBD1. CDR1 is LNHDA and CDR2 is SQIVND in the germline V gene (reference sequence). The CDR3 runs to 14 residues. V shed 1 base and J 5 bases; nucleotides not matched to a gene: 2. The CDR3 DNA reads TGTGCCAGTAGTATAGGGACAGGCTATCAGCCCCAGCATTTT. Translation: CASSIGTGYQPQHF.

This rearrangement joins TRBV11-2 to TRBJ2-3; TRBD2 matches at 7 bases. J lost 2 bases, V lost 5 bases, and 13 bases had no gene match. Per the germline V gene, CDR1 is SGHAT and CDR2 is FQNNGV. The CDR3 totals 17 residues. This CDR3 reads CASSPRLAILPTDTQYF. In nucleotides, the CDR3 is TGTGCCAGCAGCCCCCGACTAGCCATTCTACCCACAGATACGCAGTATTTT.

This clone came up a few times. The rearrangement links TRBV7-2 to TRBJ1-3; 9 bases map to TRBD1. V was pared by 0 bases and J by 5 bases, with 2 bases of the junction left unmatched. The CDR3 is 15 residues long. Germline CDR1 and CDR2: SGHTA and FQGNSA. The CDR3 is CASSLAGTGRNTIYF. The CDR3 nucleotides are TGTGCCAGCAGCTTAGCAGGGACAGGGAGAAACACCATATATTTT. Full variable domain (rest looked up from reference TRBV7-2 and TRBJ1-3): GAGVSQSPSNKVTEKGKDVELRCDPISGHTALYWYRQSLGQGLEFLIYFQGNSAPDKSGLPSDRFSAERTGGSVSTLTIQRTQQEDSAVYLCASSLAGTGRNTIYFGEGSWLTVV.